These T cell receptor beta chains were read from a single sample in a study of OX40 agonist ivuxolimab in advanced cancers. TCRdb's table, derived via immunoSEQ multiplex PCR, lists solely in-frame clones and lacks some. In the table there are 55,000 to 85,000 clones, more than 70% of which are singletons. This sample comprised CD4+ or CD8+ T cells sorted from blood, obtained in a trial of the OX40 agonist ivuxolimab. These receptors were taken from an adult with an advanced solid tumor such as melanoma, head and neck, liver or kidney cancer. Both conserved end residues are part of each CDR3. D genes are given only for firm matches. Rows may omit the clone size; those that give it use once, few, many or a size class.

j_gene | d_gene | v_gene | abundance | CDR3aa | CDR3nt
TRBJ1-2 | . | TRBV6-5 | . | CASSQGQRHGYTF | TGTGCCAGCAGTCAAGGACAGAGGCATGGCTACACCTTC
TRBJ1-6 | TRBD1 | TRBV5-1 | . | CASSLGQGANNSPLHF | TGCGCCAGCAGCTTGGGTCAGGGGGCCAATAATTCACCCCTCCACTTT
TRBJ2-5 | TRBD2 | TRBV29-1 | . | CSGTRAAGGPGTQYF | TGCAGCGGGACCAGGGCCGCGGGGGGGCCCGGGACCCAGTACTTC
TRBJ1-4 | TRBD1 | TRBV2 | . | CASRTGTGRATNEKLFF | TGTGCCAGCAGAACTGGGACAGGGAGGGCAACTAATGAAAAACTGTTTTTT
TRBJ1-1 | . | TRBV18 | . | CASSPGSAGTEAFF | TGTGCCAGCTCACCGGGGTCAGCTGGGACTGAAGCTTTCTTT
TRBJ1-1 | . | TRBV2 | . | CASKPPPRGNTEAFF | TGTGCCAGCAAACCCCCCCCCAGAGGGAACACTGAAGCTTTCTTT
TRBJ1-5 | . | TRBV28 | . | CASSLSHQPQHF | TGTGCCAGCAGTCTAAGTCATCAGCCCCAGCATTTT
TRBJ2-7 | . | TRBV4-3 | . | CASSQGFGGEQYF | TGCGCCAGCAGCCAGGGGTTCGGGGGCGAGCAGTACTTC
TRBJ2-7 | TRBD1 | TRBV2 | . | CASRTGGGGYEQYF | TGTGCCAGCAGGACAGGGGGCGGGGGTTACGAGCAGTACTTC
TRBJ1-5 | . | TRBV18 | . | CASSPGENQPQHF | TGTGCCAGCTCACCAGGGGAGAATCAGCCCCAGCATTTT
TRBJ1-1 | . | TRBV11-2 | once | CASSLDIPEAFF | TGTGCCAGCAGCTTAGATATCCCTGAAGCTTTCTTT
TRBJ1-3 | . | TRBV7-2 | . | CASSLSVALGAGGNTIYF | TGTGCCAGCAGCTTAAGCGTAGCATTGGGGGCTGGGGGAAACACCATATATTTT
TRBJ1-4 | TRBD1 | TRBV29-1 | . | CSVGGDRGPNEKLFF | TGCAGCGTTGGGGGGGACAGGGGGCCCAATGAAAAACTGTTTTTT
TRBJ2-7 | . | TRBV7-2 | . | CASSLSKWTNREQYF | TGTGCCAGCAGCCTAAGTAAATGGACCAATCGGGAGCAGTACTTC
TRBJ2-1 | TRBD1 | TRBV5-1 | . | CASSSRDSSRYNEQFF | TGCGCCAGCAGCTCAAGGGACAGCTCCCGCTACAATGAGCAGTTCTTC
TRBJ2-3 | . | TRBV9 | few | CASSVQGADTQYF | TGTGCCAGCAGCGTCCAAGGGGCAGATACGCAGTATTTT
TRBJ1-1 | . | TRBV4-3 | . | CASSHRRVAEAFF | TGCGCCAGCAGCCACCGGAGGGTCGCTGAAGCTTTCTTT
TRBJ2-7 | TRBD1 | TRBV5-1 | . | CASRRTGDEQYF | TGCGCCAGCAGACGGACAGGGGACGAGCAGTACTTC
TRBJ2-3 | . | TRBV7-2 | . | CASSPRELSFGTQYF | TGTGCCAGCAGTCCTCGGGAGCTAAGCTTTGGTACGCAGTATTTT
TRBJ2-1 | TRBD2 | TRBV7-8 | . | CASSLAAVSYNEQFF | TGTGCCAGCAGCCTAGCGGCGGTCTCCTACAATGAGCAGTTCTTC
TRBJ2-3 | . | TRBV9 | . | CASSVEWTYTDTQYF | TGTGCCAGCAGCGTAGAGTGGACCTACACAGATACGCAGTATTTT
TRBJ2-3 | TRBD2 | TRBV12-5 | . | CASLPPAGGTDTQYF | TGTGCTAGTTTGCCCCCAGCGGGGGGCACAGATACGCAGTATTTT
TRBJ1-5 | TRBD1 | TRBV6-1 | . | CASSGLQGNQPQHF | TGTGCCAGCAGTGGATTACAGGGGAATCAGCCCCAGCATTTT
TRBJ1-5 | . | TRBV6-5 | . | CASSYSEEGPQHF | TGTGCCAGCAGTTACAGTGAGGAGGGGCCCCAGCATTTT
TRBJ1-1 | . | TRBV29-1 | . | CSASQGGTEAFF | TGCAGCGCCTCCCAGGGCGGCACTGAAGCTTTCTTT
TRBJ2-5 | TRBD2 | TRBV19 | . | CASRGLAGGQETQYF | TGTGCCAGTAGGGGACTAGCGGGGGGGCAAGAGACCCAGTACTTC
TRBJ2-3 | . | TRBV7-9 | few | CASSLGRGSDTQYF | TGTGCCAGCAGCCTTGGGAGGGGGTCAGATACGCAGTATTTT
TRBJ2-7 | . | TRBV7-2 | . | CASSLGQFSEQYF | TGTGCCAGCAGCTTAGGACAATTCTCCGAGCAGTACTTC
TRBJ2-3 | TRBD2 | TRBV27 | . | CASSLSLAGTDTQYF | TGTGCCAGCAGTTTAAGCCTAGCGGGAACAGATACGCAGTATTTT